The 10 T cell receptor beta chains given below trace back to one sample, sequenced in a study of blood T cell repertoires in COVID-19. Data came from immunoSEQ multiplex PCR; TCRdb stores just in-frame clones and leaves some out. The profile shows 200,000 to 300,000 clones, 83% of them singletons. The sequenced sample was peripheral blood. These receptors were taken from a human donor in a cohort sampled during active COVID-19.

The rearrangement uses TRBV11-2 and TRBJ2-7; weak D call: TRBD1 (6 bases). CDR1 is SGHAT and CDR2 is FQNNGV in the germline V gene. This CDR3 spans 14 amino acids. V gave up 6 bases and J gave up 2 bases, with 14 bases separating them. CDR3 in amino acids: CASRRTARPYEQYF. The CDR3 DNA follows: TGTGCCAGCAGAAGGACAGCTAGGCCCTACGAGCAGTACTTC.

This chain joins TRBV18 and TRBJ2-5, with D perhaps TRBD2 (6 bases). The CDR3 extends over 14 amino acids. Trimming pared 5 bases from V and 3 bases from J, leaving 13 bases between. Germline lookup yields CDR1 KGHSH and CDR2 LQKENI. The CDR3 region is CASSLGLFKETQYF. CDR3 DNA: TGTGCCAGCTCATTGGGACTCTTCAAAGAGACCCAGTACTTC.

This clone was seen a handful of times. The CDR3 reads CASSQGAPGGYTF. In nucleotides, the CDR3 is TGTGCCAGCAGCCAGGGCGCCCCGGGAGGCTACACCTTC. V gene TRBV3-1 (or the pseudogene TRBV3-2) combines with J gene TRBJ1-2; D gene uncertain. Germline loops: CDR1 LGHDT, CDR2 YNNKEL (reference sequence). The CDR3 runs to 13 residues. V was shortened by 3 bases and J by 8 bases, with 13 bases between the two germline ends.

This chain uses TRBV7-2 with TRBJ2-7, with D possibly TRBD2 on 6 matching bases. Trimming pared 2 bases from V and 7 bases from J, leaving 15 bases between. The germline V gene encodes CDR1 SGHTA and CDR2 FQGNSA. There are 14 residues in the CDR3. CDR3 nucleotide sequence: TGTGCCAGCAGCTTAAGCGGGTACCCTTGGGAGCAGTACTTC. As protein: CASSLSGYPWEQYF. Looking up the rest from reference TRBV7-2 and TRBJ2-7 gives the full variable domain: GAGVSQSPSNKVTEKGKDVELRCDPISGHTALYWYRQSLGQGLEFLIYFQGNSAPDKSGLPSDRFSAERTGGSVSTLTIQRTQQEDSAVYLCASSLSGYPWEQYFGPGTRLTVT.

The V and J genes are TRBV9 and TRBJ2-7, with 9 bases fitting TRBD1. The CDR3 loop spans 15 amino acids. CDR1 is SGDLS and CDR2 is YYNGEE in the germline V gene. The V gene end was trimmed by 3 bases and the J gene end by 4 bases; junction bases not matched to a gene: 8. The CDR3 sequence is CASSATGQGLYEQYF. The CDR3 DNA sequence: TGTGCCAGCAGCGCCACGGGACAGGGCCTTTACGAGCAGTACTTC.

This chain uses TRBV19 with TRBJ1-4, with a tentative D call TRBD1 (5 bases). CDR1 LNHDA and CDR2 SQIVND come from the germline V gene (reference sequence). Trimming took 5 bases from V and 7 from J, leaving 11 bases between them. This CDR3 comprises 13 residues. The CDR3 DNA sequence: TGTGCCAGTAGTCCACGACAGAGTGAAAAACTGTTTTTT. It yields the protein CASSPRQSEKLFF.

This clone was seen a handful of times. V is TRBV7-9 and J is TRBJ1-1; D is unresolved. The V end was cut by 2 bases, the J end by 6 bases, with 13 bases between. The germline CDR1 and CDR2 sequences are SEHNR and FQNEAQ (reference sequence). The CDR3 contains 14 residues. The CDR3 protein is CASSLLRDSPEAFF. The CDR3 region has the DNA TGTGCCAGCAGCTTACTACGGGATTCCCCTGAAGCTTTCTTT.

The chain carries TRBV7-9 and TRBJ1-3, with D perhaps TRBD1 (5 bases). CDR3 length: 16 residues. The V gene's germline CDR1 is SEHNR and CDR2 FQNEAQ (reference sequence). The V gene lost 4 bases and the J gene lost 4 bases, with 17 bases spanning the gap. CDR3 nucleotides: TGTGCCAGCAGCTCGGTTAACATCAGGGTAGGAAACACCATATATTTT. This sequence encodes CASSSVNIRVGNTIYF.

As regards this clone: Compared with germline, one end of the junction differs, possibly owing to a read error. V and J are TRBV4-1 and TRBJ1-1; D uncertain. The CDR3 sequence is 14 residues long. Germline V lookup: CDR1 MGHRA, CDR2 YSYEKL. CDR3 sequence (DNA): TGCGCCAGCAGCCAAGCAGCTAGGAACCCTGAAGCTTTCTTT. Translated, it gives CASSQAARNPEAFF.

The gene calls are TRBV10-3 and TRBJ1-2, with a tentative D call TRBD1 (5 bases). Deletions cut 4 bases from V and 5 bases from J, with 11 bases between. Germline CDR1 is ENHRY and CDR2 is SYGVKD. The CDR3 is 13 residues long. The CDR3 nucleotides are TGTGCCATCAGTGCAGAGACAGTTTATGGCTACACCTTC. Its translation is CAISAETVYGYTF.